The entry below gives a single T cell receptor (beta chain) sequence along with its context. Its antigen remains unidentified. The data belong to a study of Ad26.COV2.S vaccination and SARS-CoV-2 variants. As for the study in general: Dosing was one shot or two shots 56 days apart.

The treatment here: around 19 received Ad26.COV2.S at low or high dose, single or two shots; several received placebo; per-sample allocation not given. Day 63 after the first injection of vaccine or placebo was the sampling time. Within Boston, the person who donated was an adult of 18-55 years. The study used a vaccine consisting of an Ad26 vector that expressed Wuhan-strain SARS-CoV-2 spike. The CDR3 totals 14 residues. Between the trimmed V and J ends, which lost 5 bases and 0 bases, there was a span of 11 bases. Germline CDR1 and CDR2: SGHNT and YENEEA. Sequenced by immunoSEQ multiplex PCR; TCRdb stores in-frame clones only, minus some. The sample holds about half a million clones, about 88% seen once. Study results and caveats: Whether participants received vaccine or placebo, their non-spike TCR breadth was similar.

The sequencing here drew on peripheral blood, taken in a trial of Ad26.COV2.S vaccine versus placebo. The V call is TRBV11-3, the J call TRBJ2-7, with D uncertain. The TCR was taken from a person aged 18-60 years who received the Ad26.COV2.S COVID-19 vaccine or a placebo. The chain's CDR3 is CASSPRQDSYEQYF. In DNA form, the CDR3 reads TGTGCCAGCAGCCCAAGGCAGGACTCCTACGAGCAGTACTTC.